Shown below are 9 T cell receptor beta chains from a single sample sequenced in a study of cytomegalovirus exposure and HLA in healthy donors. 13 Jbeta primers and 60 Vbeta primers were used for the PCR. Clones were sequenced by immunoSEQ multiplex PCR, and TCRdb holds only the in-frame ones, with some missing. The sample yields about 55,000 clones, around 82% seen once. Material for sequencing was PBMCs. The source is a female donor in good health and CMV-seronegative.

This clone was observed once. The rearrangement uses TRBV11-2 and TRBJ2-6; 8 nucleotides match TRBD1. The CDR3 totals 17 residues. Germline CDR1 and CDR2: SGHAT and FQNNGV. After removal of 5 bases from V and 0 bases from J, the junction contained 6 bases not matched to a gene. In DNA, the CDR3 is TGTGCCAGCAGCCTCCGACAGGGGATCTCTGGGGCCAACGTCCTGACTTTC. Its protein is CASSLRQGISGANVLTF.

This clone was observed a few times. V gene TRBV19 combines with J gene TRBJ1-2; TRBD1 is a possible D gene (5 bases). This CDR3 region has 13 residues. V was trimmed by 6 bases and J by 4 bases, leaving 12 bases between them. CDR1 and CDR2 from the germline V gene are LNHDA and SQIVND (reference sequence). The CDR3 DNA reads TGTGCCAGTAGGCAGGGCGGGATCTATGGCTACACCTTC. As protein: CASRQGGIYGYTF.

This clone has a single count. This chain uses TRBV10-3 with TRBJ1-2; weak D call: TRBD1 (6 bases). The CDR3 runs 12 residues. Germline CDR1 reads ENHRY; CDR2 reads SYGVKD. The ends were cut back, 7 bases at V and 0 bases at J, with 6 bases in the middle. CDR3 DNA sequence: TGTGCCATCACAGGGGCTAACTATGGCTACACCTTC. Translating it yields CAITGANYGYTF.

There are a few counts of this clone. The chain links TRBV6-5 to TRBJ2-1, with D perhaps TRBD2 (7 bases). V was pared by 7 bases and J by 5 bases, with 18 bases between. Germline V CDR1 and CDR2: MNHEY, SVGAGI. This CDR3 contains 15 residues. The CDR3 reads CASNSFGGQNNEQFF. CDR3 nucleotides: TGTGCCAGCAACTCTTTCGGGGGGCAAAACAATGAGCAGTTCTTC.

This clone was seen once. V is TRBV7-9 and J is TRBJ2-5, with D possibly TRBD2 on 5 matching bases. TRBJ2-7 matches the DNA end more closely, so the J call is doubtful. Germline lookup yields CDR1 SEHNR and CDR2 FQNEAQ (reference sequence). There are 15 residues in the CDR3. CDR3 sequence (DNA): TGTGCCAGCAGCTTGAGCCGGGGATCCTCATACGAGCAGTACTTC. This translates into CASSLSRGSSYEQYF.

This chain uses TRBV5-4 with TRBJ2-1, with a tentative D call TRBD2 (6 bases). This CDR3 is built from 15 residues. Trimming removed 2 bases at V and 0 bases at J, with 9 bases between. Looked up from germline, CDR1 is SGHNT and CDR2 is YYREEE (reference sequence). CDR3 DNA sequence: TGTGCCAGCAGCTTTAGCGGAAACTCCTACAATGAGCAGTTCTTC. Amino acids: CASSFSGNSYNEQFF.

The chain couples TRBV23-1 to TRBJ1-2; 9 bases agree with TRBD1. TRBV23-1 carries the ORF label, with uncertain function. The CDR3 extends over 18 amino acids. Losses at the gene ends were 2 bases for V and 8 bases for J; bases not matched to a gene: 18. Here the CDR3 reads CASSQLFRPGTGTGGYTF. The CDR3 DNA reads TGCGCCAGCAGTCAACTTTTTCGTCCCGGGACAGGGACGGGGGGCTACACCTTC.

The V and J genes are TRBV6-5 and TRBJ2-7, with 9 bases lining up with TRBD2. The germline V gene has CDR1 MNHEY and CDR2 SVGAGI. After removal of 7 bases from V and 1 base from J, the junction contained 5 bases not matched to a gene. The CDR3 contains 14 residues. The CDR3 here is CASKVTSGSYEQYF. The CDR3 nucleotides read TGTGCCAGCAAGGTGACTAGCGGATCCTACGAGCAGTACTTC.

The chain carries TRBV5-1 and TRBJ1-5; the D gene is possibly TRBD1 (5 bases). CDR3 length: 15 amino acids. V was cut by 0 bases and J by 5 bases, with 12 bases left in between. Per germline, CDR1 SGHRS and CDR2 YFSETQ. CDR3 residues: CASSLEAGRDQPQHF. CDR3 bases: TGCGCCAGCAGCTTGGAGGCAGGGAGGGATCAGCCCCAGCATTTT. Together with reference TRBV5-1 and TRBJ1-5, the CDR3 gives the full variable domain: KAGVTQTPRYLIKTRGQQVTLSCSPISGHRSVSWYQQTPGQGLQFLFEYFSETQRNKGNFPGRFSGRQFSNSRSEMNVSTLELGDSALYLCASSLEAGRDQPQHFGDGTRLSIL.